This TCR beta chain was identified during a study of T cell responses to AZD1222 COVID-19 vaccine (dated by TCRdb to 2020 to 2023). Study-wide context: AZD1222 recipients given second doses at about 4 weeks or at about 12 weeks were pooled, since spike-specific TCR depth and breadth were not found to differ between the two schedules. A total of approximately 240 trial participants underwent TCR sequencing, of whom about 210 received two doses of AZD1222 and about 26 received two doses of the MenACWY control vaccine. Trial participants were enrolled by age into subgroups of 18-55, 56-69 and 70-plus years, and about 150, 27 and 61 TCR-sequenced participants, respectively, were included in these subgroups.

Explained via the paper, the time point label denotes: baseline before first vaccination. Samples from vaccinated people were obtained from the UK trials COV001 and COV002, which included a single-blind randomized controlled phase 2/3 trial of AZD1222 (ChAdOx1 nCoV-19) in healthy adults. For TCRbeta chain sequencing, PBMC samples were collected from trial participants at day 0 and at day 28 after the second dose. Comments on this clone: Its cognate antigen has yet to be identified. One base away there is no much larger clone; base qualities are not given.

The CDR3 regions of human TCRbeta chains were analyzed by immunosequencing. In the authors' own workflow: TCRs in the repertoires were compared against a reference library of SARS-CoV-2-specific TCRs that had been generated with the MIRA antigen-specificity platform. Breadth was defined as the fraction of unique TCRs that were SARS-CoV-2-associated. Depth was defined as the fraction of total T cells that were SARS-CoV-2-associated. Using the MIRA data, each spike-specific TCR was assigned both to the spike region to which the TCR was reactive and to a CD4 or CD8 class. Log10-transformed breadth and depth values were compared by one-way ANOVA with Sidak's multiple comparisons tests. TCRdb took this table from immuneACCESS and kept in-frame rearrangements with V and J called. Such tables lack part of the clones; where checked against another copy, unresolved V genes explain under half of the gap, and the rest is unexplained. V and J calls and clone size are those listed in that table; D and trimming were worked out from the DNA. The sample table holds 150,000 to 200,000 clones, of which approximately 93% were seen once. About 0.9% of the sample is taken by the ten largest.

What the work shows at the level of the full study, not this receptor alone: Reportedly, close to half of the unique spike-specific TCRs recognized epitopes lying outside the regions that are mutated in the B.1.351 and B.1.1.7 variants. A significant rise in spike-specific TCR breadth and depth was observed after two AZD1222 doses relative to day 0 and relative to MenACWY recipients. Conclusions about previously exposed vaccinees are limited because only five to seven AZD1222 recipients were SARS-CoV-2 seropositive at baseline. The 56-69-year group was small, and its depth increase did not reach significance, likely because of low power. No day 14 peak-response samples were available, so repertoires were characterized only after the peak T cell response. Participants were mostly white British and included more females than males, and it was suggested by the authors that clonal diversity may have been underestimated. The vaccine-associated CD4 TCRs covered the entire spike protein, and the dominant responses fell in regions 160-218 and 743-854.

This TCR was sampled from an adult in good health. The sequences come from peripheral blood, collected on day 0 of AZD1222 vaccination.

CDR3 loop: CASTLTPPEPQHF. The sequenced DNA is TGTGCCAGTACCTTGACCCCTCCGGAGCCCCAGCATTTT. The receptor chain draws on TRBV19 and TRBJ1-5, with no confidently assigned D gene. The germline ends are 15 bases apart after V is trimmed by 7 bases and J by 8 bases. The CDR3 starts with the cysteine, ends with the phenylalanine, and has 13 residues. Of all the DNA, just the CDR3 is kept, 39 bases in frame from base 1. The germline V gene (reference sequence) provides CDR1 LNHDA and CDR2 SQIVND.